This T cell receptor (beta chain) was retrieved from a study of CD8+CD57+ T cells in acquired aplastic anemia. Study-level background: Sorted CD4+ and CD8+ cells yielded around 3.2 ug of DNA on average.

Overall study results and limits: Sharing between patients and controls was observed for twenty-nine CD8+ CDR3 sequences.

The template used for profiling TCR beta VDJ and CDR3 was genomic DNA. TCRdb re-analysed the reads in MiXCR, keeping a single row per CDR3 protein. The sample has under 200,000 distinct CDR3 sequences; 71% are singletons. From germline, CDR1 is ENHRY and CDR2 SYGVKD. CDR3 length equals 13 residues. With 2 bases removed from V and 9 bases from J, the gap between germline ends came to 8 bases. Details on this clonotype: Antigen specificity is unknown.

Individuals selected for sequencing had exhibited CD8+CD57+ cell expansion on flow cytometry. Patients, without exception, had severe acquired aplastic anemia. This sequence was found in a human donor with aplastic anemia. Source material: sorted CD4+, CD8+, or CD8+CD57+ T cells (not recorded which) from PBMCs. The chain links TRBV10-3 to TRBJ1-6; D possibly corresponds to TRBD1 (5 bases). The CDR3 bases are TGTGCCATCAGTGAGGACAGCCCTTCACCCCTCCACTTT. Its protein is CAISEDSPSPLHF.